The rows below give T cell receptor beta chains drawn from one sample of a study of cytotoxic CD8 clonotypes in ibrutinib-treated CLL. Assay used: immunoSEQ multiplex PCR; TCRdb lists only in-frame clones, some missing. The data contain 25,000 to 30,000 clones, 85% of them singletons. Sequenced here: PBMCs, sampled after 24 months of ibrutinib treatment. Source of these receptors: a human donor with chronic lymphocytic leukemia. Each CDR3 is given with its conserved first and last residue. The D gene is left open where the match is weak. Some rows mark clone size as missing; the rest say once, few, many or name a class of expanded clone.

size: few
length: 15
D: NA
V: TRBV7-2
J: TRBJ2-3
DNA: TGTGCCAGCAGCTTAGTTGGACCCGCACCAGATACGCAGTATTTT
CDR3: CASSLVGPAPDTQYF

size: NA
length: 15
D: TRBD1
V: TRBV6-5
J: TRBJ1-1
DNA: TGTGCCAGCAGTCCCGAGACAGGGGAGAACACTGAAGCTTTCTTT
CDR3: CASSPETGENTEAFF

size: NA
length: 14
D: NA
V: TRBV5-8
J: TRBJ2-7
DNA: TGTGCCAGCAGCTTCATGGACAGCATCTACGAGCAGTACTTC
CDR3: CASSFMDSIYEQYF

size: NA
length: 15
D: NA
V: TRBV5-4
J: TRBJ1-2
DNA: TGTGCCAGCAGCTTGGTTGGGGGAGGGGACTATGGCTACACCTTC
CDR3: CASSLVGGGDYGYTF

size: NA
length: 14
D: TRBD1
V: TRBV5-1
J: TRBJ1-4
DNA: TGCGCCAGCAGCTTAGAGGGACAGGACGAAAAACTGTTTTTT
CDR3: CASSLEGQDEKLFF

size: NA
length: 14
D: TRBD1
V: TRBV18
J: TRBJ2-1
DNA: TGTGCCAGCTCCCTCCCAGGGGGCAACGATGAGCAGTTCTTC
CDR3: CASSLPGGNDEQFF

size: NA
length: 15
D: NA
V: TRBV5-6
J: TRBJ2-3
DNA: TGTGCCAGCAGCCCGAAACTGGGTTCCACAGATACGCAGTATTTT
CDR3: CASSPKLGSTDTQYF

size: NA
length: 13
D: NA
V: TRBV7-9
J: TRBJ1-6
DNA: TGTGCCAGCAGCTTGGGGAATAATTCACCCCTCCACTTT
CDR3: CASSLGNNSPLHF

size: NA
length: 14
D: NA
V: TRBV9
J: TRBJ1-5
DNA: TGTGCCAGCAGCGTAGGACAAGCCAATCAGCCCCAGCATTTT
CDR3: CASSVGQANQPQHF

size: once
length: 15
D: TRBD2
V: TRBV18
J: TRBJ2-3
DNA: TGTGCCAGCTCACCACCTAGCGGGGTGACAGATACGCAGTATTTT
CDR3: CASSPPSGVTDTQYF

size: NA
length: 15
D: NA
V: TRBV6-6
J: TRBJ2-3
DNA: TGTGCCAGCAGTTACGTTACGGGGGGCCAGGATACGCAGTATTTT
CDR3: CASSYVTGGQDTQYF

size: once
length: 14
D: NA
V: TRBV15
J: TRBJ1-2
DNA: TGTGCCACCAGCAGAGATGGGGGAAGCTATGGCTACACCTTC
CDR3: CATSRDGGSYGYTF

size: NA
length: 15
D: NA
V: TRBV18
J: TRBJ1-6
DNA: TGTGCCAGCTCACCAGCAGGGGCGAGTAATTCACCCCTCCACTTT
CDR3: CASSPAGASNSPLHF

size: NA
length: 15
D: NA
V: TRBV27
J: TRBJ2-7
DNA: TGTGCCAGCAGTTTATCGTCATCCAGCGGAAGCGAGCAGTACTTC
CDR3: CASSLSSSSGSEQYF

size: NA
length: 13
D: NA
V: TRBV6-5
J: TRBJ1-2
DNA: TGTGCCAGCAGTTACGAGGGTAACTATGGCTACACCTTC
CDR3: CASSYEGNYGYTF

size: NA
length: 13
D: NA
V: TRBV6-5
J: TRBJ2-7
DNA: TGTGCCAGCAGACCTACCGGGATCTACGAGCAGTACTTC
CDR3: CASRPTGIYEQYF

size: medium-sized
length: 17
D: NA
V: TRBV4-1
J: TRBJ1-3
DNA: TGCGCCAGCAGCCAAACCCGACAGGTCATCTCTGGAAACACCATATATTTT
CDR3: CASSQTRQVISGNTIYF